This T cell receptor (beta chain) was recorded in a study of shared clonotypes between healthy human individuals. Study background: Three plates were used per donor for CD4 naive, three for CD4 memory, two for CD8 naive and one for CD8 memory.

From germline, CDR1 is SNHLY and CDR2 FYNNEI. Trimming cost V 4 bases and J 2 bases; bases outside gene matches: 2. CDR3 length: 14 residues. As handled by the study authors: Sequence data from immunoSEQ were junction-only and lacked quality scores; consequently, filtering differed. Only in-frame clones appear in the TCRdb table, and some are missing; sequencing was by immunoSEQ multiplex PCR. V and J calls and clone size are given by that table; D and trimming were obtained from the DNA. The sample contains 550,000 to 850,000 clones, less than 85% of which appear only once. Healthy HIV-negative adults without recent acute infections or vaccinations served as donors.

The chain carries TRBV2 and TRBJ2-5, with TRBD2 matching over 9 bases. The sequenced sample was memory CD4+ T cells sorted from blood. Subset meaning: CD45RA-negative fraction. This sequence was found in a woman younger than 45 in good health. DNA for the CDR3: TGTGCCAGCAGTGGACTAGCGGCGCAAGAGACCCAGTACTTC. It codes for CASSGLAAQETQYF.